The following is a TCR beta chain sequence with its context. The sample is drawn from a study of control samples from healthy donors and cancer patients. V lost 4 bases and J lost 11, with 16 bases in between. This CDR3 is 13 amino acids long. Germline V gene sequence: CDR1 SGHTA, CDR2 FQGNSA. Method: immunoSEQ multiplex PCR; TCRdb's copy keeps in-frame clones and lacks some. This table has about 60,000 clones, approximately 85% appearing once. The chain recombines TRBV7-2 with TRBJ2-3, with D possibly called TRBD1 or TRBD2 (5 bases each). This receptor was obtained from a man aged 35 to 55 in good health. The sample consisted of blood. CDR3 sequence (DNA): TGTGCCAGCAGCTCCGGGATGGGGGTAGGGCAGTATTTT. Translation: CASSSGMGVGQYF.